The 20 T cell receptor beta chains below were found in one sample sequenced in a study of CD8 T cells in ankylosing spondylitis. TCRdb reprocessed the 5' RACE reads via MiXCR and lists one record per CDR3 protein. In the table there are approximately 220,000 distinct CDR3 sequences, roughly a tenth of which are singletons. Sequenced: blood, either unsorted or a sorted T cell fraction (not recorded which). The receptors come from a male donor with ankylosing spondylitis or in good health (not recorded which).

J is TRBJ1-1 and V is TRBV20-1; D is uncertain. This CDR3 comprises 14 residues. With 0 bases removed from V and 6 bases from J, the gap between germline ends came to 14 bases. Germline V lookup: CDR1 DFQATT, CDR2 SNEGSKA (reference sequence). CDR3 sequence: CSARDDPERSEAFF. In nucleotides, the CDR3 is TGCAGTGCTAGAGACGATCCGGAGAGGTCTGAAGCTTTCTTT.

At least ten counts were recorded for this clonotype. The V call is TRBV3-1, the J call TRBJ2-7; D is undetermined. Germline V gene data show CDR1 as LGHDT and CDR2 as YNNKEL (reference sequence). Trimming shortened V by 4 bases and J by 2 bases, and 6 bases separated the two germline ends. The CDR3 consists of 12 residues. The CDR3 is CASSRSTYEQYF. In nucleotides, the CDR3 is TGTGCCAGCAGCCGCTCTACCTACGAGCAGTACTTC.

This clonotype was observed a handful of times. The chain is built from TRBV2 and TRBJ2-1, with D tentatively TRBD2 (5 bases). The CDR3 has 13 residues. CDR1 and CDR2 (germline): SNHLY, FYNNEI. Trimming pared 6 bases from V and 7 bases from J, leaving 13 bases between. CDR3 nucleotides: TGTGCCAGCAGGGATGGGCCGGGGAATGAGCAGTTCTTC. This codes for CASRDGPGNEQFF.

This CDR3 is CASSYFTGDEQFF. CDR3 DNA: TGTGCCAGCAGTTACTTTACAGGGGATGAGCAGTTCTTC. This chain joins TRBV6-5 and TRBJ2-1, with 7 bases that match TRBD1. CDR3 length equals 13 residues. V trimming: 1 base; J trimming: 8 bases; junction bases outside the gene matches: 2. Germline-derived CDR1 and CDR2 are MNHEY and SVGAGI.

This clonotype has at least ten counts. The chain couples TRBV5-1 to TRBJ1-1; possibly TRBD1 for D (6 bases). V was clipped by 4 bases and J by 3 bases, with 10 bases between them. Germline lookup yields CDR1 SGHRS and CDR2 YFSETQ. The CDR3 totals 13 residues. In DNA, the CDR3 is TGCGCCAGCAGCGGAAGGGGGGACACTGAAGCTTTCTTT. It translates to CASSGRGDTEAFF.

The chain has TRBV24-1 and TRBJ2-7; D perhaps matches TRBD1 (5 bases). The V gene lost 0 bases and the J gene lost 4 bases, with 12 bases spanning the gap. This CDR3 region has 15 residues. Germline V lookup: CDR1 KGHDR, CDR2 SFDVKD. CDR3 region: CATSDLVQDRYEQYF. The CDR3 nucleotides are TGTGCCACCAGTGATTTGGTACAGGATAGATACGAGCAGTACTTC.

This clonotype was picked up many times. The genes are TRBV7-2 and TRBJ1-4; 8 bases line up with TRBD1. The length of the CDR3 is 16 residues. Germline trimming cut 5 bases from V and 4 bases from J; bases unmatched to any gene: 9. Germline CDR1 reads SGHTA; CDR2 reads FQGNSA. CDR3 sequence (DNA): TGTGCCAGCAGCCCTACGGGACAGGACCTTAATGAAAAACTGTTTTTT. The encoded protein is CASSPTGQDLNEKLFF.

This clonotype was found many times. V gene TRBV12-3 or TRBV12-4 combines with J gene TRBJ2-2, with 8 bases identical to TRBD2. The ends lost 5 bases at V and 1 base at J; junction bases unmatched: 6. The CDR3 covers 16 residues. The CDR3, as DNA: TGTGCCAGCAGTCCTCAGCGGGGGAAGAACACCGGGGAGCTGTTTTTT. Translation: CASSPQRGKNTGELFF.

This clonotype was seen repeatedly, ten times or more. The chain couples TRBV5-1 to TRBJ1-1, with D hard to call. The CDR3 length is 12 residues. Germline-derived CDR1 and CDR2 are SGHRS and YFSETQ. V lost 4 bases and J lost 8, with 12 bases in between. CDR3 in DNA: TGCGCCAGCAGCCCGGGTGCCAGCGAAGCTTTCTTT. Protein sequence: CASSPGASEAFF.

This clonotype was counted ten times or more. The rearrangement joins TRBV20-1 to TRBJ1-1; TRBD1 might be the D (6 bases). Trimming pared 6 bases from V and 7 bases from J, leaving 24 bases between. The germline CDR1 and CDR2 sequences are DFQATT and SNEGSKA (reference sequence). This CDR3 comprises 15 residues. This CDR3 is CSAGGGAGVFDEAFF. The CDR3 nucleotides read TGCAGTGCCGGGGGGGGTGCAGGGGTCTTTGATGAAGCTTTCTTT.

The sample holds many counts of this clonotype. This chain links TRBV12-3 or TRBV12-4 with TRBJ1-5; D uncertain. V was pared by 5 bases and J by 5 bases, with 22 bases between. The CDR3 loop spans 17 amino acids. The CDR3 bases are TGTGCCAGCAGTGACCCGGCATGGCGAGGTACGCATCAGCCCCAGCATTTT. It specifies CASSDPAWRGTHQPQHF.

This clonotype was observed a handful of times. This chain joins TRBV20-1 and TRBJ2-7; 9 nucleotides agree with TRBD1. This CDR3 has 13 amino acids. The V segment lost 3 bases and the J segment 2 bases; nucleotides outside the gene matches: 2. The germline V gene encodes CDR1 DFQATT and CDR2 SNEGSKA (reference sequence). The CDR3 loop reads CSASDRGTYEQYF. The CDR3 region has the DNA TGCAGTGCTAGCGACAGGGGGACCTACGAGCAGTACTTC.

The sample holds many counts of this clonotype. V is TRBV6-1 and J is TRBJ1-6; D unclear. The ends were cut back, 6 bases at V and 1 base at J, with 13 bases in the middle. The germline gives CDR1 MNHNS, CDR2 SASEGT. The CDR3 contains 16 residues. This chain's CDR3 is CASRLLSWSYNSPLHF. CDR3 in DNA: TGTGCCAGCAGACTTCTTTCGTGGTCCTATAATTCACCCCTCCACTTT.

This clonotype was observed many times. The chain has TRBV29-1 and TRBJ2-3, with D possibly TRBD1 on 5 matching bases. Germline CDR1 reads SQVTM; CDR2 reads ANQGSEA. Trimming took 4 bases from V and 6 from J, leaving 11 bases between them. The CDR3 sequence is 12 residues long. Here the CDR3 reads CSVADTVDTQYF. The CDR3 DNA sequence: TGCAGCGTTGCGGACACTGTGGATACGCAGTATTTT.

The chain has TRBV27 and TRBJ2-7; D is perhaps TRBD2 (6 bases). The CDR3 consists of 15 residues. Germline V CDR1 and CDR2: MNHEY, SMNVEV (reference sequence). V was clipped by 2 bases and J by 5 bases, with 16 bases between them. CDR3 region: CASSLRRGRVDEQYF. For the CDR3, the DNA is TGTGCCAGCAGTTTAAGGAGGGGACGGGTTGACGAGCAGTACTTC.

This clonotype was seen a handful of times. V is TRBV29-1 and J is TRBJ1-1; D may be TRBD1 (5 bases). Germline loops: CDR1 SQVTM, CDR2 ANQGSEA. This CDR3 is built from 15 residues. The V end lost 4 bases, the J end lost 4 bases, and 19 bases lay between the germline ends. The CDR3 sequence: CSVGLRPGRFTEAFF. The CDR3 DNA reads as TGCAGCGTTGGGCTTCGTCCAGGGCGGTTCACTGAAGCTTTCTTT.

This clonotype was counted ten times or more. The V and J genes are TRBV5-1 and TRBJ1-2; the D is unclear. CDR3 length: 14 amino acids. V lost 4 bases and J 2 bases, leaving 12 bases between the germline ends. Germline loops: CDR1 SGHRS, CDR2 YFSETQ. The DNA of the CDR3 is TGCGCCAGCAGCCCGGGATTTTCCAACTATGGCTACACCTTC. Translation gives CASSPGFSNYGYTF. The variable domain in full, completed from reference TRBV5-1 and TRBJ1-2, reads KAGVTQTPRYLIKTRGQQVTLSCSPISGHRSVSWYQQTPGQGLQFLFEYFSETQRNKGNFPGRFSGRQFSNSRSEMNVSTLELGDSALYLCASSPGFSNYGYTFGSGTRLTVV.

This clonotype has at least ten counts. V and J are TRBV29-1 and TRBJ2-5; D not resolved. The CDR3 sequence is 13 residues long. Deletions cut 6 bases from V and 5 bases from J, with 16 bases between. Germline CDR1 SQVTM, CDR2 ANQGSEA. DNA for the CDR3: TGCAGCGTGGGCGGTTTAGGAGATGAGACCCAGTACTTC. Its translation: CSVGGLGDETQYF.

Many counts were recorded for this clonotype. This chain joins TRBV20-1 and TRBJ2-1; 14 positions agree with TRBD2. Germline values: CDR1 DFQATT, CDR2 SNEGSKA (reference sequence). This CDR3 comprises 14 residues. CDR3 loop: CSVGTSGGYNEQFF. The CDR3 nucleotides are TGCAGCGTAGGGACTAGCGGGGGTTACAATGAGCAGTTCTTC.

In its sample, this clonotype was seen a few times. The gene calls are TRBV7-9 and TRBJ2-7; D ambiguous. Germline CDR1 SEHNR, CDR2 FQNEAQ (reference sequence). V lost 5 bases and J lost 5, with 10 bases in between. The CDR3 has 12 residues. CDR3 residues: CASSLDRNEQYF. As DNA, the CDR3 is TGTGCCAGCAGCCTAGACCGGAACGAGCAGTACTTC.